A single sample is the source of the 3 T cell receptor beta chains below, sequenced in a study of blood T cell repertoires in COVID-19 (TCRdb year 2020). Library preparation employed the immunoSEQ multiplex PCR assay. TCRdb limited this immuneACCESS table to in-frame rearrangements with V and J called. A share of clones is missing; checked studies link under half to unresolved V genes, and the rest is unexplained. For this sample there are 70,000 to 90,000 clones; over 75% appear just once. The top ten hold 6.9% of the sample. Sample: peripheral blood. All receptors derive from a human donor in a cohort sampled during active COVID-19.

The chain couples TRBV5-1 to TRBJ2-2; tentative D call: TRBD1 (6 bases). The CDR3 sequence is 15 residues long. CDR1 is SGHRS, CDR2 YFSETQ, per germline. V lost 4 bases, J lost 2 bases, and 12 bases lay in between. CDR3 coding DNA: TGCGCCAGCAGCCGCGGACAGATAAACACCGGGGAGCTGTTTTTT. Translated, it gives CASSRGQINTGELFF.

The J gene is TRBJ2-3, the V gene TRBV18; TRBD1 aligns across 7 bases. Germline lookup yields CDR1 KGHSH and CDR2 LQKENI. V shed 1 base, J shed 3 bases, and the junction held 7 bases outside the gene matches. This CDR3 region has 16 residues. The CDR3 nucleotides are TGTGCCAGCTCACCACAGGGGGCATCCTTAACAGATACGCAGTATTTT. This gives the protein CASSPQGASLTDTQYF.

The chain employs TRBV7-2 and TRBJ1-2; 9 bases line up with TRBD1. The CDR3 is 15 amino acids. Per the germline V gene, CDR1 is SGHTA and CDR2 is FQGNSA. Trimming at V came to 5 bases and at J to 8 bases, leaving 12 bases not matched to a gene. CDR3 nucleotide sequence: TGTGCCAGCAGCCTAACCATGACAGGGGGGGCAGGCTACACCTTC. This codes for CASSLTMTGGAGYTF. The whole variable domain, filled in from reference TRBV7-2 and TRBJ1-2, reads GAGVSQSPSNKVTEKGKDVELRCDPISGHTALYWYRQSLGQGLEFLIYFQGNSAPDKSGLPSDRFSAERTGGSVSTLTIQRTQQEDSAVYLCASSLTMTGGAGYTFGSGTRLTVV.